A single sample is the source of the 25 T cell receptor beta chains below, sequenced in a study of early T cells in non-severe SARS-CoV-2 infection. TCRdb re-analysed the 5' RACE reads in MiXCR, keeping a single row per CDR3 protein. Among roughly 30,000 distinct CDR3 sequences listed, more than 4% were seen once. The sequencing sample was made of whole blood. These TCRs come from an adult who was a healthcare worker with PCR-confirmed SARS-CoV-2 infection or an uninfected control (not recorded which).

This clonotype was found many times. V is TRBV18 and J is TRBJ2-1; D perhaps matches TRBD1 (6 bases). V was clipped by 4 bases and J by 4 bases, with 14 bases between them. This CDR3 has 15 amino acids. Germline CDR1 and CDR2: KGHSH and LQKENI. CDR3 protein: CASSLTGGGYNEQFF. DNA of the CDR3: TGTGCCAGCTCACTTACTGGGGGCGGATACAATGAGCAGTTCTTC.

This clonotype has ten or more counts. This chain's CDR3 is CASSQGGYLHEQYF. CDR3 DNA sequence: TGTGCCAGCAGCCAAGGGGGGTACCTTCACGAGCAGTACTTC. The chain is built from TRBV3-1 and TRBJ2-7; D is tentatively TRBD1 or TRBD2 (5 bases each). Germline values: CDR1 LGHDT, CDR2 YNNKEL (reference sequence). The V and J ends lost 1 base and 5 bases respectively, with 12 bases between them. The CDR3 sequence is 14 residues long.

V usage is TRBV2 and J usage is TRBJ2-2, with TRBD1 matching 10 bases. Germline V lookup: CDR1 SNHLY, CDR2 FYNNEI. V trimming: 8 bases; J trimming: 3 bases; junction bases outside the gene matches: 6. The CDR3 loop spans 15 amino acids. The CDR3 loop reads CASRRQGADTGELFF. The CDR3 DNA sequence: TGTGCCAGCCGAAGACAGGGGGCTGACACCGGGGAGCTGTTTTTT.

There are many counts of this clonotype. The CDR3 protein is CASSELAGGPLSYNEQFF. Here the CDR3 DNA reads TGCGCCAGCAGTGAGTTAGCGGGGGGGCCCTTGTCCTACAATGAGCAGTTCTTC. The chain couples TRBV10-2 to TRBJ2-1, with 11 bases fitting TRBD2. The CDR3 has 18 amino acids. Trimming at V came to 1 base and at J to 1 base, leaving 6 bases not matched to a gene. Germline V CDR1 and CDR2: WSHSY, SAAADI.

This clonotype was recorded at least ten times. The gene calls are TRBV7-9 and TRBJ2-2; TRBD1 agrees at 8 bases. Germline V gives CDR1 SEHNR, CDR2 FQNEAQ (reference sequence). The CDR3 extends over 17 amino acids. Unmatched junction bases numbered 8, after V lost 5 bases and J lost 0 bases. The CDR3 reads CASSPRTGRPNTGELFF. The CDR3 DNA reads TGTGCCAGCAGCCCACGGACAGGGCGGCCGAACACCGGGGAGCTGTTTTTT. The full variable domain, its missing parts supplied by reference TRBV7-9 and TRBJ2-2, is DTGVSQNPRHKITKRGQNVTFRCDPISEHNRLYWYRQTLGQGPEFLTYFQNEAQLEKSRLLSDRFSAERPKGSFSTLEIQRTEQGDSAMYLCASSPRTGRPNTGELFFGEGSRLTVL.

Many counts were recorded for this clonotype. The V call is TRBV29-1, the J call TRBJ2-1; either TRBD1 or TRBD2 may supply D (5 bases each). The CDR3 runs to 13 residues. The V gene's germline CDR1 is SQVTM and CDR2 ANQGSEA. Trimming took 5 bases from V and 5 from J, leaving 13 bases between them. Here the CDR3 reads CSVLTGTNNEQFF. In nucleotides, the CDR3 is TGCAGCGTTCTCACCGGGACCAACAATGAGCAGTTCTTC.

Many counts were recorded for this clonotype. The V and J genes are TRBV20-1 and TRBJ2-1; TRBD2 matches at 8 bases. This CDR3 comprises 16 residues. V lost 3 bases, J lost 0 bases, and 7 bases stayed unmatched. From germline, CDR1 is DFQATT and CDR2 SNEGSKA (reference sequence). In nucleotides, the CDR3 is TGCAGTGCTAGGGGAAGAGCGGGGGACTCCTACAATGAGCAGTTCTTC. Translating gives CSARGRAGDSYNEQFF.

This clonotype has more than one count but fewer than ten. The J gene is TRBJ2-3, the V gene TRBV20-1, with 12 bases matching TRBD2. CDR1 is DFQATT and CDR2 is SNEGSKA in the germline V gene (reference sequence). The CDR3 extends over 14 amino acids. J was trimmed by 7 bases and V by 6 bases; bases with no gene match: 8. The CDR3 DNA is TGCAGTGCACCCCTAGCGGGGGGGCCAAATACGCAGTATTTT. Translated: CSAPLAGGPNTQYF.

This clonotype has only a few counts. CDR3 sequence: CASSTGSRSYNEQFF. DNA of the CDR3: TGTGCCAGCAGTACAGGGAGTCGGTCCTACAATGAGCAGTTCTTC. The chain links TRBV2 to TRBJ2-1, with D possibly being TRBD1 (6 bases). The V end was cut by 5 bases, the J end by 1 base, with 12 bases between. There are 15 residues in the CDR3. CDR1 is SNHLY, CDR2 FYNNEI, per germline.

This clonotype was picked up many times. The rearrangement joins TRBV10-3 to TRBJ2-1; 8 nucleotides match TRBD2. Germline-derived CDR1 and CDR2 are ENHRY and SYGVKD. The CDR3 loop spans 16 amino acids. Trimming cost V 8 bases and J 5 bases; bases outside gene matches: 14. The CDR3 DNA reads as TGTGCCATCGCGGACAGTCCGGGGGGGGTAAACAATGAGCAGTTCTTC. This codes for CAIADSPGGVNNEQFF.

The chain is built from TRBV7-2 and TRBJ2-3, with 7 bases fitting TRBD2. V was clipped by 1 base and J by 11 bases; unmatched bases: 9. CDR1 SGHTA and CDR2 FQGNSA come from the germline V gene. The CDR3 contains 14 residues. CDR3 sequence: CASSLGGSFLKQYF. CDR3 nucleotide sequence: TGTGCCAGCAGCTTAGGCGGGAGTTTTCTTAAGCAGTATTTT.

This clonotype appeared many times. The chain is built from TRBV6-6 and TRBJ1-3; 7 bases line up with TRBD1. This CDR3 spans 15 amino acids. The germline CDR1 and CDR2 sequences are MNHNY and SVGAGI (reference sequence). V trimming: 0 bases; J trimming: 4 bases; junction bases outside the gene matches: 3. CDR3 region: CASSYSTTGGNTIYF. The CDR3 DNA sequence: TGTGCCAGCAGTTACTCGACGACAGGGGGAAACACCATATATTTT.

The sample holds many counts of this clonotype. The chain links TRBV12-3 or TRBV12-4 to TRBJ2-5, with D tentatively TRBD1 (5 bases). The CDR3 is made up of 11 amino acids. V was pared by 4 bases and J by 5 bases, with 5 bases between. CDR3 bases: TGTGCCAGCAGTTACAGGGAGACCCAGTACTTC. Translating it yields CASSYRETQYF.

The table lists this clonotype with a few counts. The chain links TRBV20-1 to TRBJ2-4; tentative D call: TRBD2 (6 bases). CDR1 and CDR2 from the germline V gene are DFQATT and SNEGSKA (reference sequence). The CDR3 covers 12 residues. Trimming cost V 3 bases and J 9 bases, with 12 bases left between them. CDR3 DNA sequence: TGCAGTGCTAGTGGGACTGGCCTCATTCAGTACTTC. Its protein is CSASGTGLIQYF.

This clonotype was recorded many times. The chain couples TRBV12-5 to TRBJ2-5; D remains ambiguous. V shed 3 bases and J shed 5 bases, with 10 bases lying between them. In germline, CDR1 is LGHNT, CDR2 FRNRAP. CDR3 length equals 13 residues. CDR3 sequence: CASGFWGMETQYF. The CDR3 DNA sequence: TGTGCTAGTGGTTTTTGGGGTATGGAGACCCAGTACTTC.

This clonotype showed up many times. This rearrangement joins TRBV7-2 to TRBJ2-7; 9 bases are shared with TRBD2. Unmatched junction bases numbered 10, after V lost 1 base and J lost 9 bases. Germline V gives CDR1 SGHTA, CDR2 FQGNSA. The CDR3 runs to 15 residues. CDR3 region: CASSLGGAGGLGQYF. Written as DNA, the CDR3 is TGTGCCAGCAGCTTAGGGGGAGCGGGAGGCTTAGGGCAGTACTTC.

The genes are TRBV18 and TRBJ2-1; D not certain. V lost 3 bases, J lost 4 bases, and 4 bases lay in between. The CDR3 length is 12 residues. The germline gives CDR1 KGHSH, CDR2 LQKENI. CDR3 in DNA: TGTGCCAGCTCACCCAGTTACAATGAGCAGTTCTTC. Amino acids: CASSPSYNEQFF. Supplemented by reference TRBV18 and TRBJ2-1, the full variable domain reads NAGVMQNPRHLVRRRGQEARLRCSPMKGHSHVYWYRQLPEEGLKFMVYLQKENIIDESGMPKERFSAEFPKEGPSILRIQQVVRGDSAAYFCASSPSYNEQFFGPGTRLTVL.

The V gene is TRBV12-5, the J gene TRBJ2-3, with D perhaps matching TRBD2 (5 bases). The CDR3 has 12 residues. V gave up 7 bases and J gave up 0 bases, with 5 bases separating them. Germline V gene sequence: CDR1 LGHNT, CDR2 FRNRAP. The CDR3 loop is CASAGSTDTQYF. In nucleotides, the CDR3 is TGTGCTAGTGCGGGAAGCACAGATACGCAGTATTTT.

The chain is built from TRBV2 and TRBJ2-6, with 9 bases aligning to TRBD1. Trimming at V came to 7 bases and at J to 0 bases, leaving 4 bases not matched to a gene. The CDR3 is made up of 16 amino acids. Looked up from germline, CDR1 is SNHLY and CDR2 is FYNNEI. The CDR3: CASTGTGSSGANVLTF. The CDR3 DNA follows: TGTGCCAGCACCGGGACAGGGAGCTCTGGGGCCAACGTCCTGACTTTC.

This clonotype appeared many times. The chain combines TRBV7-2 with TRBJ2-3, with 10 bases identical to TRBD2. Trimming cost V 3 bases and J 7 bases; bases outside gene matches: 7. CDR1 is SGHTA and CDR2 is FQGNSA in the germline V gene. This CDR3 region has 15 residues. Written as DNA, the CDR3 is TGTGCCAGCAGCTTCGGGCTAGCGGGGGCGAATACGCAGTATTTT. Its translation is CASSFGLAGANTQYF.

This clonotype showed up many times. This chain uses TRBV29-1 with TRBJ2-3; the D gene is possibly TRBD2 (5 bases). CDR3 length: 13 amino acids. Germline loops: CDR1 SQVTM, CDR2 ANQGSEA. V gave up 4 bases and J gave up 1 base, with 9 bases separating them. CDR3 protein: CSVGGRGTDTQYF. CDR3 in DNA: TGCAGCGTTGGCGGGCGGGGCACAGATACGCAGTATTTT.

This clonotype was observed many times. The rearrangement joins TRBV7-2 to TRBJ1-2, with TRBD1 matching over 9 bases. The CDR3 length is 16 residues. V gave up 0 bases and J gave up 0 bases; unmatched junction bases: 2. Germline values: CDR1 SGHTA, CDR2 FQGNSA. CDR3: CASSLARDRANYGYTF. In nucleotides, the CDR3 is TGTGCCAGCAGCTTAGCCCGGGACAGGGCTAACTATGGCTACACCTTC.

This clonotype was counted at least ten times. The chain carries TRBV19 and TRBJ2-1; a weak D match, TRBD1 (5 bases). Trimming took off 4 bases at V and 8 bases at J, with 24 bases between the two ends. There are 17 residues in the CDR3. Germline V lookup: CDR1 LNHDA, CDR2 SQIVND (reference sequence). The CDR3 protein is CASSNPRASSPRYEQFF. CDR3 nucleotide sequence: TGTGCCAGTAGTAACCCCAGGGCCAGCAGTCCTCGGTATGAGCAGTTCTTC.

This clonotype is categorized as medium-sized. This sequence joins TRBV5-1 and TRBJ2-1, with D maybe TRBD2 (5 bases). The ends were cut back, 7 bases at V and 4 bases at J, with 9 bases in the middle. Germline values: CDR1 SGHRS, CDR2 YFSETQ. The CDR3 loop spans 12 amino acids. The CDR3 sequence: CASSSGYNEQFF. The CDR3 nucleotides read TGCGCCAGCTCCAGCGGATACAATGAGCAGTTCTTC.

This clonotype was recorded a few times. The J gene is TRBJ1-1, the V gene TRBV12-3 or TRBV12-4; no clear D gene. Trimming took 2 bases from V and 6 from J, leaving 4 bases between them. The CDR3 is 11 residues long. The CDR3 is CASSLWSEAFF. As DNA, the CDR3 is TGTGCCAGCAGTTTATGGTCTGAAGCTTTCTTT.